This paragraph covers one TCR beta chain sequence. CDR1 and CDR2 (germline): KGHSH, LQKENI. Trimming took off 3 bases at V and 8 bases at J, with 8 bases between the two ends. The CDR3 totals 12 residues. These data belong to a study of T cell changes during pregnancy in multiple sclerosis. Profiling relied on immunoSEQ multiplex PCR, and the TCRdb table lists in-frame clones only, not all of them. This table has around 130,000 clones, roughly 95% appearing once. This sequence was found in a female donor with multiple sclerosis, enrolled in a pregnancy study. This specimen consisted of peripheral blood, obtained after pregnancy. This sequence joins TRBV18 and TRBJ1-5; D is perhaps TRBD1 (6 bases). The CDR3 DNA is TGTGCCAGCTCACCCCCAGGGGAGCCCCAGCATTTT. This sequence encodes CASSPPGEPQHF.